This T cell receptor (beta chain) was identified in a study of CD8+CD57+ T cells in acquired aplastic anemia. Study details: About 3 ug was the average amount of DNA from sorted CD4+ and CD8+ cells. Study-level results: In common between the patients and the controls were approximately 28 CD8+ CDR3 sequences. Patients versus controls showed no significant CD8+ Simpson's diversity difference.

Genomic DNA templated the TCR beta VDJ and CDR3 profiling. TCRdb reanalysed the reads using MiXCR and keeps one entry per CDR3 protein. The sample includes 100,000 to 150,000 distinct CDR3 sequences, 48% of them seen just once. CDR1 and CDR2 (germline): DFQATT, SNEGSKA (reference sequence). The CDR3 spans 13 residues. The trim removed 6 bases at V and 3 bases at J, leaving 4 bases unmatched. With respect to this clonotype: Its antigen remains unknown.

The sequencing input was sorted CD4+, CD8+, or CD8+CD57+ T cells (not recorded which) from PBMCs. The chain recombines TRBV20-1 with TRBJ2-7; 11 bases line up with TRBD2. The source is a human donor in good health, serving as a control. The CDR3 loop is CSALGTSGYEQYF. The CDR3, as DNA: TGCAGTGCCCTTGGGACTAGCGGCTACGAGCAGTACTTC.